This T cell receptor beta chain was recovered during a study of T cell responses to AZD1222 COVID-19 vaccine. Study-wide results and limits: Once two AZD1222 doses were given, Spike-specific TCR breadth and depth went up. Repertoire sampling occurred only after the peak T cell response.

TCRdb's table, derived via immunoSEQ multiplex PCR, lists solely in-frame clones and lacks some. Of about 170,000 clones in the sample, roughly nine tenths were seen once. The CDR3 extends over 15 amino acids. Germline values: CDR1 GTSNPN, CDR2 SVGIG (reference sequence). V lost 0 bases to trimming and J lost 6 bases, with 15 bases between them. Comment on this clone: Antigen specificity is unknown.

The sequence derives from an adult in good health. The rearrangement uses TRBV30 and TRBJ2-1; no clear D. Sequences were derived from peripheral blood, sampled on day 0 of AZD1222 vaccination. The CDR3 here is CAWSVGPVRGNEQFF. The CDR3 nucleotides are TGTGCCTGGAGTGTAGGACCCGTACGTGGCAATGAGCAGTTCTTC. The whole variable domain, filled in from reference TRBV30 and TRBJ2-1, reads SQTIHQWPATLVQPVGSPLSLECTVEGTSNPNLYWYRQAAGRGLQLLFYSVGIGQISSEVPQNLSASRPQDRQFILSSKKLLLSDSGFYLCAWSVGPVRGNEQFFGPGTRLTVL.